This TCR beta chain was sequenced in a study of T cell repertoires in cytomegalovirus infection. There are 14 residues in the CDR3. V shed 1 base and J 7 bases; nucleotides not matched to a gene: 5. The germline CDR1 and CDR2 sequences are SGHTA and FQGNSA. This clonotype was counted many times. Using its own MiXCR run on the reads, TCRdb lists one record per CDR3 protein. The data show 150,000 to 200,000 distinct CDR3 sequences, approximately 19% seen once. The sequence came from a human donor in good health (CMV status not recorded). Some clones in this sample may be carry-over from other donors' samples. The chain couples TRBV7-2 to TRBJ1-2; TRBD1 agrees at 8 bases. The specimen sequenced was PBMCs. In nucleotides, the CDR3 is TGTGCCAGCAGCTTAGGAGCAGGGGGCTCTGGCTACACCTTC. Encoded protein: CASSLGAGGSGYTF.